These 25 T cell receptor beta chains were sequenced from one sample in a study of shared clonotypes between healthy human individuals. CD45RO-negative, CCR7-selected cells formed the naive CD8 fraction, which excluded terminally differentiated effector memory CD45RA+ cells. Sequenced by immunoSEQ multiplex PCR; TCRdb stores in-frame clones only, minus some. Among roughly 2,000,000 clones listed, approximately 95% were seen once. Sample: naive CD8+ T cells sorted from blood. All receptors come from a man younger than 35 in good health.

The CDR3 bases are TGTGCCAGCAGTTACGATAGGCAGGGCTTGGGAACTGAAGCTTTCTTT. It yields the protein CASSYDRQGLGTEAFF. The chain is built from TRBV6-5 and TRBJ1-1, with a possible D match to TRBD1 (5 bases). Trimming cost V 2 bases and J 5 bases, with 18 bases left between them. This CDR3 contains 16 residues. Germline V gives CDR1 MNHEY, CDR2 SVGAGI.

The chain uses TRBV7-9 and TRBJ2-7; D is unresolved. The germline V gene has CDR1 SEHNR and CDR2 FQNEAQ (reference sequence). The ends were cut back, 1 base at V and 13 bases at J, with 11 bases in the middle. CDR3 length: 11 amino acids. Written as DNA, the CDR3 is TGTGCCAGCAGCTTAGTCGGGCCCCATTACTTC. Its translation: CASSLVGPHYF. Variable domain in full (rest from reference TRBV7-9 and TRBJ2-7): DTGVSQNPRHKITKRGQNVTFRCDPISEHNRLYWYRQTLGQGPEFLTYFQNEAQLEKSRLLSDRFSAERPKGSFSTLEIQRTEQGDSAMYLCASSLVGPHYFGPGTRLTVT.

The V and J genes are TRBV27 and TRBJ2-5; no clear D. V lost 7 bases and J 5 bases, leaving 20 bases between the germline ends. CDR3 length: 15 amino acids. In germline, CDR1 is MNHEY, CDR2 SMNVEV (reference sequence). The CDR3 sequence is CASTPRSFYAETQYF. DNA for the CDR3: TGTGCCAGCACGCCAAGAAGTTTCTATGCGGAGACCCAGTACTTC.

The rearrangement joins TRBV7-3 to TRBJ1-2; D is perhaps TRBD1 (5 bases). CDR3 length: 16 residues. The germline CDR1 and CDR2 sequences are SGHTA and FQGTGA. V gave up 5 bases and J gave up 6 bases, with 22 bases separating them. The CDR3 here is CASSPTGMQGDNGYTF. CDR3 in DNA: TGTGCCAGCAGCCCAACTGGGATGCAGGGTGATAATGGCTACACCTTC.

The V gene is TRBV5-1, the J gene TRBJ2-7; possibly TRBD1 for D (6 bases). This CDR3 comprises 14 residues. Trimming cost V 0 bases and J 5 bases, with 12 bases left between them. CDR1 SGHRS and CDR2 YFSETQ come from the germline V gene. CDR3 bases: TGCGCCAGCAGCTTGGTGGGCAGGGGAGACGAGCAGTACTTC. It specifies CASSLVGRGDEQYF. Looking up the rest from reference TRBV5-1 and TRBJ2-7 gives the full variable domain: KAGVTQTPRYLIKTRGQQVTLSCSPISGHRSVSWYQQTPGQGLQFLFEYFSETQRNKGNFPGRFSGRQFSNSRSEMNVSTLELGDSALYLCASSLVGRGDEQYFGPGTRLTVT.

The CDR3 bases are TGTGCCACCTCCGAGAGGGCTAGCACAGATACGCAGTATTTT. Its translation: CATSERASTDTQYF. V gene TRBV28 combines with J gene TRBJ2-3; maybe TRBD2 (5 bases). Trimming removed 10 bases from V and 0 bases from J, with 14 bases in between. Germline V CDR1 and CDR2: MDHEN, SYDVKM. This CDR3 is built from 14 residues.

V usage is TRBV25-1 and J usage is TRBJ2-7; D is perhaps TRBD2 (6 bases). Trimming shortened V by 6 bases and J by 0 bases, and 12 bases separated the two germline ends. Germline-derived CDR1 and CDR2 are MGHDK and SYGVNS. The CDR3 consists of 14 residues. CDR3 region: CASSGSGLSYEQYF. The CDR3 region has the DNA TGTGCCAGCAGCGGTAGCGGACTCTCCTACGAGCAGTACTTC.

J is TRBJ2-1 and V is TRBV27, with D unresolved. Trimming shortened V by 6 bases and J by 0 bases, and 6 bases separated the two germline ends. The CDR3 is 13 amino acids. Germline V gives CDR1 MNHEY, CDR2 SMNVEV (reference sequence). The CDR3: CASRSSSYNEQFF. In DNA, the CDR3 is TGTGCCAGCAGGTCTAGCTCCTACAATGAGCAGTTCTTC.

The V and J genes are TRBV27 and TRBJ2-2; 11 nucleotides line up with TRBD1. Germline CDR1 is MNHEY and CDR2 is SMNVEV (reference sequence). The ends lost 8 bases at V and 6 bases at J; junction bases unmatched: 11. CDR3 size: 16 residues. Here the CDR3 reads CASFPEGTGGAGELFF. Written as DNA, the CDR3 is TGTGCCAGCTTTCCAGAGGGGACAGGGGGAGCCGGGGAGCTGTTTTTT.

The chain joins TRBV7-3 to TRBJ2-1; D possibly corresponds to TRBD2 (7 bases). CDR1 SGHTA and CDR2 FQGTGA come from the germline V gene. The V gene lost 4 bases and the J gene lost 8 bases, with 21 bases spanning the gap. The CDR3 runs 16 residues. CDR3 region: CASSYGGRSVGDEQFF. The CDR3 bases are TGTGCCAGCAGCTACGGGGGGCGCAGCGTGGGCGATGAGCAGTTCTTC.

The genes are TRBV11-2 and TRBJ2-5; 7 bases are shared with TRBD1. TRBJ2-7 explains the end of the DNA better; the J call may be wrong. The germline V gene has CDR1 SGHAT and CDR2 FQNNGV. CDR3 size: 15 residues. CDR3 nucleotide sequence: TGTGCCACCCTGCCGCAAGGGGGCGGCTCCTACGAGCAGTACTTC. Amino acid sequence: CATLPQGGGSYEQYF.

The genes are TRBV4-1 and TRBJ2-5, with 14 bases identical to TRBD2. After removal of 4 bases from V and 0 bases from J, the junction contained 7 bases not matched to a gene. This CDR3 is built from 18 residues. Per the germline V gene, CDR1 is MGHRA and CDR2 is YSYEKL. The chain's CDR3 is CASSPRLAGGYYQETQYF. As DNA, the CDR3 is TGCGCCAGCAGCCCCCGACTAGCGGGAGGGTACTACCAAGAGACCCAGTACTTC.

The rearrangement links TRBV15 to TRBJ1-2, with D perhaps TRBD1 (5 bases). V was shortened by 0 bases and J by 5 bases, with 19 bases between the two germline ends. This CDR3 comprises 17 residues. The germline gives CDR1 LNHNV, CDR2 YYDKDF (reference sequence). CDR3: CATSRDRGEGLAYGYTF. The CDR3, as DNA: TGTGCCACCAGCAGAGATCGGGGAGAGGGGCTCGCTTATGGCTACACCTTC.

The chain carries TRBV13 and TRBJ2-5; a weak D match, TRBD2 (7 bases). Trimming took 1 base from V and 5 from J, leaving 17 bases between them. CDR3 length: 16 amino acids. Germline CDR1 PRHDT, CDR2 FYEKMQ (reference sequence). The CDR3 bases are TGTGCCAGCAGCTTAGTCGGGGGGCTTGGAGGGGAGACCCAGTACTTC. Protein product: CASSLVGGLGGETQYF.

This clone was detected once. The chain recombines TRBV7-9 with TRBJ2-7; the match to TRBD1 covers 11 bases. In germline, CDR1 is SEHNR, CDR2 FQNEAQ (reference sequence). Losses at the gene ends were 7 bases for V and 3 bases for J; bases not matched to a gene: 14. CDR3 length equals 17 residues. The CDR3 DNA sequence: TGTGCCAGCATCAAAGGGACAGGGGGGAAGAGCGGCTACGAGCAGTACTTC. Its protein is CASIKGTGGKSGYEQYF.

About this clone itself: The same CDR3 arises from other DNA sequences in this sample as well. J is TRBJ2-5 and V is TRBV28, with a tentative D call TRBD2 (5 bases). CDR1 and CDR2 (germline): MDHEN, SYDVKM. The CDR3 loop spans 13 amino acids. V lost 3 bases and J lost 0, with 5 bases in between. CDR3 DNA: TGTGCCAGCAGTTTCGGGAACCAAGAGACCCAGTACTTC. This codes for CASSFGNQETQYF.

To note about this clone: Within the sample, other DNA sequences also encode this same CDR3. This CDR3 reads CASSYGGQQYF. The CDR3 DNA is TGTGCCAGCAGTTACGGGGGACAGCAGTACTTC. This rearrangement joins TRBV6-5 to TRBJ2-7; D is tentatively TRBD1 or TRBD2 (5 bases each). CDR3 length: 11 residues. CDR1 is MNHEY, CDR2 SVGAGI, per germline. V dropped 2 bases and J dropped 8 bases, with 7 bases sitting between them.

The chain links TRBV7-9 to TRBJ2-7; D tentatively fits TRBD1 or TRBD2 (5 bases each). This CDR3 region has 13 residues. V gave up 5 bases and J gave up 2 bases, with 10 bases separating them. Germline loops: CDR1 SEHNR, CDR2 FQNEAQ (reference sequence). DNA of the CDR3: TGTGCCAGCAGCCGAGGGGACGCCTACGAGCAGTACTTC. This encodes CASSRGDAYEQYF.

The V gene is TRBV10-3, the J gene TRBJ2-7; 11 bases match TRBD1. V gave up 2 bases and J gave up 0 bases; unmatched junction bases: 3. Germline V gene sequence: CDR1 ENHRY, CDR2 SYGVKD. The CDR3 has 16 residues. CDR3 in DNA: TGTGCCATCAGTGAGCTTGGACAGGGGGCCTCCTACGAGCAGTACTTC. Amino acid sequence: CAISELGQGASYEQYF.

This chain uses TRBV7-8 with TRBJ1-2; TRBD1 might be the D (5 bases). Deletions cut 1 base from V and 3 bases from J, with 6 bases between. CDR1 is SGHVS, CDR2 FQNEAQ, per germline. The CDR3 totals 13 residues. The CDR3 loop is CASSLEGDYGYTF. The CDR3 DNA reads TGTGCCAGCAGCTTAGAAGGGGACTATGGCTACACCTTC.

This sequence joins TRBV16 and TRBJ2-1, with TRBD2 matching over 8 bases. Germline CDR1 KGHSY, CDR2 FQNENV. The ends lost 4 bases at V and 8 bases at J; junction bases unmatched: 13. This CDR3 is built from 16 residues. The CDR3 region has the DNA TGTGCCAGCAGCCCCCCCGTGGAGCGGGGGAGGGATGAGCAGTTCTTC. Protein sequence: CASSPPVERGRDEQFF.

The chain links TRBV27 to TRBJ2-7; weak D call: TRBD2 (6 bases). The CDR3 length is 14 residues. V was cut by 5 bases and J by 5 bases, with 16 bases left in between. Looked up from germline, CDR1 is MNHEY and CDR2 is SMNVEV (reference sequence). CDR3 loop: CASSLTGVGNEQYF. CDR3 bases: TGTGCCAGCAGTCTGACGGGAGTCGGAAACGAGCAGTACTTC.

The chain is built from TRBV27 and TRBJ1-2; 7 bases agree with TRBD1. The CDR3 sequence is 14 residues long. Trimming cost V 5 bases and J 6 bases; bases outside gene matches: 9. The germline V gene has CDR1 MNHEY and CDR2 SMNVEV (reference sequence). CDR3 in amino acids: CASSEQGQYDGYTF. In nucleotides, the CDR3 is TGTGCCAGCAGTGAACAGGGGCAGTATGATGGCTACACCTTC.

V gene TRBV25-1 combines with J gene TRBJ2-3; 9 nucleotides line up with TRBD2. Unmatched junction bases numbered 9, after V lost 5 bases and J lost 6 bases. There are 15 residues in the CDR3. Germline V lookup: CDR1 MGHDK, CDR2 SYGVNS. The CDR3 here is CASSSGGPLGDTQYF. The DNA of the CDR3 is TGTGCCAGCAGTAGCGGGGGGCCACTGGGCGATACGCAGTATTTT. Drawing the rest from reference TRBV25-1 and TRBJ2-3, the complete variable domain is EADIYQTPRYLVIGTGKKITLECSQTMGHDKMYWYQQDPGMELHLIHYSYGVNSTEKGDLSSESTVSRIRTEHFPLTLESARPSHTSQYLCASSSGGPLGDTQYFGPGTRLTVL.

The chain has TRBV6-6 and TRBJ1-3; weak D call: TRBD1 (5 bases). The ends were cut back, 6 bases at V and 6 bases at J, with 15 bases in the middle. The CDR3 loop spans 14 amino acids. Germline V gene data show CDR1 as MNHNY and CDR2 as SVGAGI (reference sequence). The CDR3, as DNA: TGTGCCAGCAGGGCGGGGGAGCTCGAAAACACCATATATTTT. As protein: CASRAGELENTIYF.